This T cell receptor beta chain came from a study of T cell responses to AZD1222 COVID-19 vaccine. Across the study: Second-dose recipients at about 4 or about 12 weeks were treated as one pooled group. Overall study findings and caveats: In a largely white British group with more females than males, clonal diversity was possibly underestimated. It was only 6 or 7 AZD1222 recipients who were seropositive at baseline.

Comment on this clone: Its antigen is currently unknown.

Assay used: immunoSEQ multiplex PCR; TCRdb lists only in-frame clones, some missing. Of approximately 130,000 clones in the sample, 93% were seen once. Germline-derived CDR1 and CDR2 are SNHLY and FYNNEI. This CDR3 comprises 13 residues. The V end lost 7 bases, the J end lost 5 bases, and 9 bases lay between the germline ends. The gene calls are TRBV2 and TRBJ1-6, with D possibly being TRBD1 (6 bases). Sequenced here: peripheral blood, sampled on day 0 of AZD1222 vaccination. The clonotype comes from an adult in good health. CDR3 in amino acids: CASKGQHNSPLHF. In nucleotides, the CDR3 is TGTGCCAGCAAAGGACAGCATAATTCACCCCTCCACTTT.